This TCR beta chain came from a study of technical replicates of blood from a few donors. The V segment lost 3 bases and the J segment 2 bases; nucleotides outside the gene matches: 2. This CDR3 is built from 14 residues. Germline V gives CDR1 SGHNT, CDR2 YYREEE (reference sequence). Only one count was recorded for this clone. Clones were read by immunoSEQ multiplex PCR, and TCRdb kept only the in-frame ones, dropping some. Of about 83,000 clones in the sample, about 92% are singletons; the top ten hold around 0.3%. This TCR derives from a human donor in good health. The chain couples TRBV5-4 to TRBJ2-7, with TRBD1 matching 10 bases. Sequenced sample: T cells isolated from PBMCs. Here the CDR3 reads CASSYGQGAYEQYF. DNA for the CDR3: TGTGCCAGCAGCTACGGACAGGGGGCCTACGAGCAGTACTTC.